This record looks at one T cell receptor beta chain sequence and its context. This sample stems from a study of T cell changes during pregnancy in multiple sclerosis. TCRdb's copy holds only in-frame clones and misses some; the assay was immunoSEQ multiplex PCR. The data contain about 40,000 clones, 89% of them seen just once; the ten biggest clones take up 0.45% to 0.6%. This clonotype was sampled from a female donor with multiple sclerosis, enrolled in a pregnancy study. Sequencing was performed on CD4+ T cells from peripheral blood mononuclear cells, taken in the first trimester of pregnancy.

DNA of the CDR3: TGTGCCAGTTCAGCGAGCTCTGGGGCCAACGTCCTGACTTTC. Protein sequence: CASSASSGANVLTF. The genes are TRBV28 and TRBJ2-6; no firm D call. V was clipped by 9 bases and J by 0 bases, with 9 bases between them. Per germline, CDR1 MDHEN and CDR2 SYDVKM. There are 14 residues in the CDR3.